The rows below give T cell receptor beta chains drawn from one sample of a study of blood T cell repertoires in COVID-19. Profiled with immunoSEQ multiplex PCR; TCRdb holds only in-frame clones, not every one. The profile shows some 60,000 clones, around 86% of them singletons. Sequencing was performed on peripheral blood. Every receptor here comes from a human donor in a cohort sampled during active COVID-19. Both conserved end residues are part of each CDR3. The order of the fields is D gene, clone size, V gene, J gene, CDR3 DNA, CDR3 protein. The D gene is left open where the match is weak. The listing skips clone size in some rows; elsewhere it reads once, few, many or a size class.

TRBD1,once,TRBV11-2,TRBJ2-7,TGTGCCAGCAGCCCACAGACAGGGACATTTGATAAGCAGTACTTC,CASSPQTGTFDKQYF
.,.,TRBV5-4,TRBJ2-3,TGTGCCAGCAGACACGATCCTAGCACAGATACGCAGTATTTT,CASRHDPSTDTQYF
TRBD1,.,TRBV5-6,TRBJ2-5,TGTGCCAGCAGCGACAGGGTGGAGACCCAGTACTTC,CASSDRVETQYF
.,.,TRBV12-3/TRBV12-4,TRBJ1-2,TGTGCCAGCAGTCCGGCCGTAAGGGGTGTCTACACCTTC,CASSPAVRGVYTF
.,.,TRBV5-3,TRBJ2-1,TGTGCCAGAAGCTTTTACAGGGTGGGGATTTGCTACAATGAGCAGTTCTTC,CARSFYRVGICYNEQFF
.,.,TRBV4-1,TRBJ2-3,TGCGCCAGCACCCAAAGGTGGGCAGGGGCAGATACGCAGTATTTT,CASTQRWAGADTQYF
.,.,TRBV25-1,TRBJ1-4,TGTGCCAGCAGTGAAATAAACAGCTCTCCTAATGAAAAACTGTTTTTT,CASSEINSSPNEKLFF
TRBD1,.,TRBV6-6,TRBJ1-2,TGTGCCAGCAGTTCCCCGGACAGGGCCGGAAACTATGGCTACACCTTC,CASSSPDRAGNYGYTF
TRBD1,few,TRBV4-2,TRBJ2-2,TGTGCCAGCAGCCAGCTCGGACAGGGGGAAACGAACACCGGGGAGCTGTTTTTT,CASSQLGQGETNTGELFF
.,.,TRBV9,TRBJ1-4,TGTGCCAGCAGCGCCGGACAGCCGCCTAATGAAAAACTGTTTTTT,CASSAGQPPNEKLFF
TRBD1,.,TRBV10-3,TRBJ2-1,TGTGCCATCGAGGGGGACAGGGGGTACAATGAGCAGTTCTTC,CAIEGDRGYNEQFF
.,.,TRBV30,TRBJ2-7,TGTGCTACGAGCCGGGACAAAAACTACGAGCAGTACTTC,CATSRDKNYEQYF
.,.,TRBV6-5,TRBJ1-2,TGTGCCGCTCAACGGGAGGGGGGGGACTATGGCTACACCTTC,CAAQREGGDYGYTF
TRBD1,.,TRBV5-5,TRBJ2-5,TGTGCCAGCAGCCAGGGACAGGGGGCGCGGGAGACCCAGTACTTC,CASSQGQGARETQYF
.,.,TRBV7-6,TRBJ2-7,TGTGCCAGCAGTCTAGGACAGATCTACGAGCAGTACTTC,CASSLGQIYEQYF
TRBD2,.,TRBV5-1,TRBJ2-5,TGCGCCAGCAGCAGCGGGGGGAACCAAGAGACCCAGTACTTC,CASSSGGNQETQYF
TRBD2,.,TRBV5-1,TRBJ2-3,TGCGCCAGCAGCCTCCCGACTAGCGGGGTCACAGATACGCAGTATTTT,CASSLPTSGVTDTQYF
.,.,TRBV6-2/TRBV6-3,TRBJ1-1,TGTGCCAGCAGTTACGCTGCAGGATACACTGAAGCTTTCTTT,CASSYAAGYTEAFF
TRBD1,once,TRBV6-2/TRBV6-3,TRBJ1-2,TGTGCCAGCAGTTTAGGGACCGGGACAGTCTATGGCTACACCTTC,CASSLGTGTVYGYTF
TRBD1,.,TRBV13,TRBJ1-1,TGTGCCAGCAGCCCCCCCTCGGGCAGGGGGTCTGAAGCTTTCTTT,CASSPPSGRGSEAFF
.,.,TRBV7-6,TRBJ1-4,TGTGCCAGCAGCTACGACAGGGAAAAACTGTTTTTT,CASSYDREKLFF
TRBD2,few,TRBV15,TRBJ2-1,TGTGCCACCACCCGCGCGGGGGGTTACAATGAGCAGTTCTTC,CATTRAGGYNEQFF
TRBD1,once,TRBV5-1,TRBJ2-1,TGCGCCAGCAACGACAGGGTTCGGGATGAGCAGTTCTTC,CASNDRVRDEQFF
TRBD2,.,TRBV5-1,TRBJ2-1,TGCGCCAGCTCCGGGACTAGCGGGGGGAATGAGCAGTTCTTC,CASSGTSGGNEQFF
TRBD1,.,TRBV7-9,TRBJ2-3,TGTGCCAGCAACCCGGACAGGGTTCTAGATACGCAGTATTTT,CASNPDRVLDTQYF
.,.,TRBV5-1,TRBJ1-1,TGCGCCAGCAGCTCGCCTTGGGGGGGCACTGAAGCTTTCTTT,CASSSPWGGTEAFF
.,.,TRBV11-2,TRBJ1-1,TGTGCCAGCAGCGCGGGACGGAACGTCAACACTGAAGCTTTCTTT,CASSAGRNVNTEAFF
TRBD2,.,TRBV7-6,TRBJ2-3,TGTGCCAGCAGCGCTAGCGGGGGGGCTGGCACAGATACGCAGTATTTT,CASSASGGAGTDTQYF
.,.,TRBV7-6,TRBJ2-5,TGTGCCAGCAGCTTTGGACAGTTCCGGGAGACCCAGTACTTC,CASSFGQFRETQYF
.,.,TRBV28,TRBJ2-2,TGTGCCAGCAGTTTGCAGACCGGGGAGCTGTTTTTT,CASSLQTGELFF
TRBD1,.,TRBV6-6,TRBJ2-5,TGTGCCAGCAGTTACTCTTTTAGGGACAGTGAGACCCAGTACTTC,CASSYSFRDSETQYF
TRBD1,few,TRBV6-5,TRBJ2-1,TGTGCCAGCAGTTACGCCGGGACAGAGTACAATGAGCAGTTCTTC,CASSYAGTEYNEQFF
TRBD1,few,TRBV4-2,TRBJ1-4,TGTGCCAGCAGCCATAGGGGACAGGGGGCAACTAATGAAAAACTGTTTTTT,CASSHRGQGATNEKLFF
.,.,TRBV7-8,TRBJ2-2,TGTGCCAGCAGCTTAGAGGACAGCCGGACCGGGGAGCTGTTTTTT,CASSLEDSRTGELFF
TRBD1,.,TRBV5-6,TRBJ2-3,TGTGCCAGCAGCTTGGAGACAGGGGGCGCTTCGGATACGCAGTATTTT,CASSLETGGASDTQYF
.,.,TRBV9,TRBJ2-1,TGTGCCAGCAGCGTAGTCGGCAGGGGATTTATCAATGAGCAGTTCTTC,CASSVVGRGFINEQFF
.,.,TRBV14,TRBJ2-3,TGTGCCAGCAGCCGGCCAAGCACAGATACGCAGTATTTT,CASSRPSTDTQYF
.,.,TRBV2,TRBJ1-5,TGTGCCAGCAGGCCGACGGGGAATCAGCCCCAGCATTTT,CASRPTGNQPQHF
.,.,TRBV6-5,TRBJ1-6,TGTGCCAGCAGACGGGAACCGCGGCGTAATTCACCCCTCCACTTT,CASRREPRRNSPLHF
.,once,TRBV5-1,TRBJ1-2,TGCGCCAGCAGCCGGAGTCTCGCTGGCACCTATGGCTACACCTTC,CASSRSLAGTYGYTF